A single T cell receptor beta chain is shown here with its context. Its antigen is as yet unknown. This entry is derived from a study of monozygotic twins with inflammatory bowel disease. Study results and limitations: There was no support for any single strong signal or clonotype associated with IBD.

The UMIs contained a 6-nucleotide sample barcode. They were added by template switching during cDNA synthesis. TCRdb re-called the 5' RACE reads, yielding one record per CDR3 amino acid sequence without DNA. Reported are approximately 400,000 distinct CDR3 sequences; the ten largest clones contain 2.4%. The CDR3 runs 16 residues. Per germline, CDR1 MNHEY and CDR2 SVGAGI. This TCR derives from a human donor with ulcerative colitis or Crohn's disease, or a healthy co-twin of an affected twin (not recorded which). V is TRBV6-5 and J is TRBJ2-1; the TCRdb call, TRBD2, lacks DNA for checking. Sequenced sample: blood. CDR3 loop: CASSSLTSGGRNEQFF.